This TCR beta chain comes out of a study of blood T cell repertoires in COVID-19. Measured with immunoSEQ multiplex PCR; TCRdb has only the in-frame clones, and not every one. The table records around 97,000 clones, roughly 87% of them present only once. Unmatched junction bases numbered 8, after V lost 6 bases and J lost 3 bases. Germline V gene lookup returns CDR1 MNHEY and CDR2 SVGAGI. The CDR3 extends over 14 amino acids. The sequencing sample was made of peripheral blood. The rearrangement uses TRBV6-5 and TRBJ2-7; TRBD1 matches at 7 bases. The origin of this receptor is a human donor in a cohort sampled during active COVID-19. This CDR3 is CASSSNRQGYEQYF. CDR3 nucleotides: TGTGCCAGCAGCTCCAACCGACAGGGCTACGAGCAGTACTTC.